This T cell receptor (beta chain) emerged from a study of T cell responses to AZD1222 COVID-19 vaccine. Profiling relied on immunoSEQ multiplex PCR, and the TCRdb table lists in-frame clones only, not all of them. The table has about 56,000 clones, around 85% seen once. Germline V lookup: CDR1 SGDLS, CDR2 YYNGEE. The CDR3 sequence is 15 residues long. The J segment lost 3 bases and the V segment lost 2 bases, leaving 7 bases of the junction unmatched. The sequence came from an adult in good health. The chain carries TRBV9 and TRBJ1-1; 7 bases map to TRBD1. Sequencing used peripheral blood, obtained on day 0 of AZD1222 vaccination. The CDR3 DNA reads TGTGCCAGCAGCGTCCTTGACAGGGCTTACACTGAAGCTTTCTTT. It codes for CASSVLDRAYTEAFF.